This entry features one TCR beta chain sequence. Its antigen remains unidentified. The data were obtained in a study of cytomegalovirus exposure and HLA in healthy donors. Study details: Unique TCRs from HLA-typed donors, 70 million to 85 million of them, were held in an early data release. Caucasian-associated ancestry cluster membership applied to over 80% of around 400 genotyped donors.

Study conclusions and caveats: Within the data, a cluster of highly shared sequence variants was likely a sequencing artifact.

60 Vbeta and 13 Jbeta primers were used in PCR. TCRdb's copy holds only in-frame clones and misses some; the assay was immunoSEQ multiplex PCR. The sample yields nearly 110,000 clones, approximately 79% seen once. The TCR sequence derives from a woman aged 35 to 49 in good health and CMV-seropositive. Sequencing input: PBMCs.

In DNA form, the CDR3 reads TGTGCCAGTAGTACAACATACAGGGGGCGGGCTTTCTTT. Amino acid sequence: CASSTTYRGRAFF. The gene calls are TRBV19 and TRBJ1-1, with 9 bases matching TRBD1. J lost 11 bases, V lost 4 bases, and 8 bases had no gene match. The CDR3 consists of 13 residues. Germline V lookup: CDR1 LNHDA, CDR2 SQIVND (reference sequence).